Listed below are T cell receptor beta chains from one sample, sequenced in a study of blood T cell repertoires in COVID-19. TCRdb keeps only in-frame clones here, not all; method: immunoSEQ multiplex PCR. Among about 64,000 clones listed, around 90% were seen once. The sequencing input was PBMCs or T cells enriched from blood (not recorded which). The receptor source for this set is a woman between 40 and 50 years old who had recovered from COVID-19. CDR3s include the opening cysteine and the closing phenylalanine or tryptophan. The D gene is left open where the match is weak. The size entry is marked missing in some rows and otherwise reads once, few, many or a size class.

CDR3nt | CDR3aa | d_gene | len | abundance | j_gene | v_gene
TGTGCCAGCAGCTCTCTAGCGGGGCCCTACAATGAGCAGTTCTTC | CASSSLAGPYNEQFF | TRBD2 | 15 | once | TRBJ2-1 | TRBV11-3
TGCGCCAGCAGCCCAGACGGGACTAGCGGTTACAATGAGCAGTTCTTC | CASSPDGTSGYNEQFF | TRBD2 | 16 | . | TRBJ2-1 | TRBV5-1
TGCGCCAGCACCACGCAGGGCCCGAACACTGAAGCTTTCTTT | CASTTQGPNTEAFF | . | 14 | . | TRBJ1-1 | TRBV5-1
TGTGCCAGCAGTCTAAATCAGGGGGTGATCGAAGAGACCCAGTACTTC | CASSLNQGVIEETQYF | TRBD1 | 16 | . | TRBJ2-5 | TRBV3-1/TRBV3-2
TGTGCCAGTAATGACAGGTACGATCAGCCCCAGCATTTT | CASNDRYDQPQHF | . | 13 | . | TRBJ1-5 | TRBV19
TGCAGCGTTGACAGGAGCGGGGGGGCCCGCGAGCAGTTCTTC | CSVDRSGGAREQFF | TRBD2 | 14 | . | TRBJ2-1 | TRBV29-1
TGTGCCAGCAGCTCGACTAGCGGGGGGGGGAATGAGCAGTTCTTC | CASSSTSGGGNEQFF | TRBD2 | 15 | . | TRBJ2-1 | TRBV5-4
TGTGCCAGCAGCTTGGGGGGACAGGGGACTTACAATGAGCAGTTCTTC | CASSLGGQGTYNEQFF | TRBD1 | 16 | . | TRBJ2-1 | TRBV5-6
TGTGCCAGCAGCCCCATCTCCGGGGGGGGCCTCCATGAGCAGTTCTTC | CASSPISGGGLHEQFF | TRBD2 | 16 | . | TRBJ2-1 | TRBV11-2
TGCGCCAGCAGTGGCGGGACAGTTTCCTACGAGCAGTACTTC | CASSGGTVSYEQYF | . | 14 | . | TRBJ2-7 | TRBV10-2
TGTGCCAGCAGTGAGGCGACAGGAAAGACCCAGTACTTC | CASSEATGKTQYF | . | 13 | once | TRBJ2-5 | TRBV6-4